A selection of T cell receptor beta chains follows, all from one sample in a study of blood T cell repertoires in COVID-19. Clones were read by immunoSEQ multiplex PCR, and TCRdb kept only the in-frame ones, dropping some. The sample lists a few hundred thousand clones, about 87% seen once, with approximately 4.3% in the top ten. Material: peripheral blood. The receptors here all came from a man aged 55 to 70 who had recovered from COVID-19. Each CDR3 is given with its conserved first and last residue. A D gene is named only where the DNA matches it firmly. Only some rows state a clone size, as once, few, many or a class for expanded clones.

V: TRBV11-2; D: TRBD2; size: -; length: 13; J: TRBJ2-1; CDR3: CASSPQRGNEQFF; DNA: TGTGCCAGCAGCCCCCAGCGGGGGAATGAGCAGTTCTTC
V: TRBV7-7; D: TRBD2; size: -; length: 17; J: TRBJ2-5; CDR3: CASSPNRLAGTQETQYF; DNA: TGTGCTAGCAGCCCGAACCGACTAGCGGGGACACAAGAGACCCAGTACTTC
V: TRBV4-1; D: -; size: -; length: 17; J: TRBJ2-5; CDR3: CASSQDKQGKGQETQYF; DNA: TGCGCCAGCAGCCAAGATAAACAGGGTAAGGGCCAAGAGACCCAGTACTTC
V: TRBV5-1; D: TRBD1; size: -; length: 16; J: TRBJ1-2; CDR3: CASRVDRGLQRYGYTF; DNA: TGCGCCAGCAGAGTGGACAGGGGGCTACAACGCTATGGCTACACCTTC
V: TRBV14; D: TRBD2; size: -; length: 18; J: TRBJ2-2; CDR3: CASSQENQGGPNTGELFF; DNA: TGTGCCAGCAGCCAAGAGAACCAGGGAGGGCCGAACACCGGGGAGCTGTTTTTT
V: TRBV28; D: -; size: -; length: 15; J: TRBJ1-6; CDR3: CASSRQGSYNSPLHF; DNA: TGTGCCAGCAGCCGCCAGGGGTCCTATAATTCACCCCTCCACTTT
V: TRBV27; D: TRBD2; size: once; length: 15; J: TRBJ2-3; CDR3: CASSPLAGYTDTQYF; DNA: TGTGCCAGCAGTCCACTAGCGGGGTATACAGATACGCAGTATTTT
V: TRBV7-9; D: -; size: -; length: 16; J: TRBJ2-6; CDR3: CASSLPGWAGANVLTF; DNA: TGTGCCAGCAGCTTACCAGGGTGGGCTGGGGCCAACGTCCTGACTTTC
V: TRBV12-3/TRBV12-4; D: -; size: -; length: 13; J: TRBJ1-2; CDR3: CASTQTIAGGYTF; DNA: TGTGCCAGCACCCAGACTATCGCAGGTGGCTACACCTTC
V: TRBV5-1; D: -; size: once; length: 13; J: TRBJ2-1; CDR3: CASSTDSRNEQFF; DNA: TGCGCCAGCAGCACGGACAGCCGAAATGAGCAGTTCTTC
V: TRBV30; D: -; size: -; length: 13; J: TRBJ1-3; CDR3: CAWSYGSGNTIYF; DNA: TGTGCCTGGAGTTACGGGTCTGGAAACACCATATATTTT
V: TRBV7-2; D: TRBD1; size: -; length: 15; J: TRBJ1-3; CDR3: CATMQGASRGNTIYF; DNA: TGTGCCACCATGCAGGGGGCGTCTCGGGGAAACACCATATATTTT
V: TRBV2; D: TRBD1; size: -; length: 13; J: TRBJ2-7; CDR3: CATITGGPYEQYF; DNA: TGTGCCACCATAACAGGGGGCCCCTACGAGCAGTACTTC
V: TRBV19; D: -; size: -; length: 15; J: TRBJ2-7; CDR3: CASSINRDWPYEQYF; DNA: TGTGCCAGTAGTATAAACCGGGACTGGCCCTACGAGCAGTACTTC
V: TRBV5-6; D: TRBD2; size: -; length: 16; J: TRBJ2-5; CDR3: CASSPKSGTRRETQYF; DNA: TGTGCCAGCAGCCCTAAATCGGGGACTAGGAGAGAGACCCAGTACTTC
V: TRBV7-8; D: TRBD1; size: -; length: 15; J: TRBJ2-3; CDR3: CASSADRPRTDTQYF; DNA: TGTGCCAGCAGCGCGGACAGGCCCCGCACAGATACGCAGTATTTT
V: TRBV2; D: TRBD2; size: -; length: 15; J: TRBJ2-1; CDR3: CASIQLAGSYNEQFF; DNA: TGTGCCAGCATCCAACTAGCGGGGTCCTACAATGAGCAGTTCTTC
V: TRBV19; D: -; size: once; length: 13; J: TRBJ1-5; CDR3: CASSADSNQPQHF; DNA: TGTGCCAGTAGTGCAGATAGCAATCAGCCCCAGCATTTT
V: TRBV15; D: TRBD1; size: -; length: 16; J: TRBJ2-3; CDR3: CATSRDLGQGTDTQYF; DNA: TGTGCCACCAGCAGAGATTTGGGACAGGGGACAGATACGCAGTATTTT
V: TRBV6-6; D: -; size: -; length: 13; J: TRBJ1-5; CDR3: CASSRQVNQPQHF; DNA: TGTGCCAGCAGTCGACAGGTAAACCAGCCCCAGCATTTT
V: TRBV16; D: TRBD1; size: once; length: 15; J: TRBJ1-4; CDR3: CASSHQGAEGEKLFF; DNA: TGTGCCAGCAGCCATCAGGGGGCGGAAGGAGAAAAACTGTTTTTT
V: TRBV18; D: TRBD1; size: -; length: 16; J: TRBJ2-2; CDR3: CASSPQTGLGTGELFF; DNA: TGTGCCAGCTCACCCCAGACAGGGCTGGGTACCGGGGAGCTGTTTTTT
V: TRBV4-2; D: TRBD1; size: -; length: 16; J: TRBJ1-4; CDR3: CASSRQTGGGNEKLFF; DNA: TGTGCCAGCAGCCGCCAAACAGGGGGGGGTAATGAAAAACTGTTTTTT
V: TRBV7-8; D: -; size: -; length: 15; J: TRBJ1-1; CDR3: CASSFKLQVNTEAFF; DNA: TGTGCCAGCAGCTTTAAGCTACAGGTGAACACTGAAGCTTTCTTT
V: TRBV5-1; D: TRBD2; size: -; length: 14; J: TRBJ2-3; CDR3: CASSPGGATDTQYF; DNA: TGCGCCAGCAGCCCCGGGGGGGCCACAGATACGCAGTATTTT
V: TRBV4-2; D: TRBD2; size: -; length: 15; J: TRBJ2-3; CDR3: CASSPSGGNTDTQYF; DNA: TGTGCCAGCAGCCCTAGCGGGGGCAACACAGATACGCAGTATTTT